This passage covers 23 T cell receptor beta chains from one sample sequenced in a study of shared clonotypes between healthy human individuals (dated by TCRdb to the early 2020s). Library preparation employed the immunoSEQ multiplex PCR assay. TCRdb provides this immuneACCESS table in a form limited to in-frame rearrangements. Some clones are lacking; in checked studies, under half of them reflect an unresolved V gene, and why the rest are absent is not known. The sample table lists millions of clones, more than 80% of them with a count of one. About 0.13% of the sample is held by the ten biggest clonotypes. Specimen: naive CD4+ T cells sorted from blood. In the paper's terms, the cell subset or site label means: CD45RA+ positively selected. The receptors shown here come from a man aged 18 to 30 in good health.

V usage is TRBV6-1 and J usage is TRBJ2-7, with 7 bases matching TRBD1. CDR3 length: 16 residues. V shed 3 bases and J 0 bases; nucleotides not matched to a gene: 8. The V gene's germline CDR1 is MNHNS and CDR2 SASEGT. The CDR3 region is CASSDPGQKLSYEQYF. The CDR3 region has the DNA TGTGCCAGCAGTGATCCGGGACAGAAGCTCTCCTACGAGCAGTACTTC.

The sample holds a few counts of this clone. The chain recombines TRBV10-3 with TRBJ2-7; D may be TRBD2 (5 bases). V lost 6 bases and J lost 3, with 9 bases in between. CDR1 is ENHRY and CDR2 is SYGVKD in the germline V gene. The CDR3 runs to 12 residues. Here the CDR3 reads CAISPRDYEQYF. CDR3 coding DNA: TGTGCCATCAGCCCACGGGACTACGAGCAGTACTTC.

CDR3 DNA: TGTGCCTGGAGTGTACAAGAATTATCCGAGCAGTACTTC. Amino acids: CAWSVQELSEQYF. The chain recombines TRBV30 with TRBJ2-7; D unclear. The CDR3 is 13 residues long. Looked up from germline, CDR1 is GTSNPN and CDR2 is SVGIG (reference sequence). The V end lost 0 bases, the J end lost 6 bases, and 12 bases lay between the germline ends.

A note on this clone: The sample holds other DNA sequences that translate to the same CDR3. The chain joins TRBV5-1 to TRBJ2-5; D unclear. The germline CDR1 and CDR2 sequences are SGHRS and YFSETQ. The CDR3 extends over 13 amino acids. The germline V and J ends were trimmed by 2 bases and 2 bases, with 7 bases remaining between them. CDR3 residues: CASSLPGQETQYF. The CDR3 nucleotides are TGCGCCAGCAGCTTACCCGGGCAAGAGACCCAGTACTTC.

V gene TRBV18 combines with J gene TRBJ1-3, with D perhaps matching TRBD1 (5 bases). Germline CDR1 is KGHSH and CDR2 is LQKENI. This CDR3 region has 15 residues. Trimming removed 2 bases from V and 1 base from J, with 9 bases in between. CDR3 coding DNA: TGTGCCAGCTCACCAGGACACGAGTCTGGAAACACCATATATTTT. It specifies CASSPGHESGNTIYF.

V is TRBV6-1 and J is TRBJ1-2, with D possibly being TRBD1 (6 bases). Germline CDR1 is MNHNS and CDR2 is SASEGT. CDR3 length equals 17 residues. Between the trimmed V and J ends, which lost 1 base and 6 bases, there was a span of 21 bases. CDR3 DNA sequence: TGTGCCAGCAGTGAAGGGGGGTTCTACAGGGAGCGAGATGGCTACACCTTC. This gives the protein CASSEGGFYRERDGYTF.

The chain couples TRBV2 to TRBJ1-4; D may be TRBD1 (6 bases). This CDR3 comprises 15 residues. V shed 6 bases and J shed 2 bases, with 13 bases lying between them. The germline gives CDR1 SNHLY, CDR2 FYNNEI. The CDR3 region is CASSRAGGTNEKLFF. The CDR3 nucleotides are TGTGCCAGCAGCAGAGCGGGGGGCACTAATGAAAAACTGTTTTTT.

Note on this clone: The junction does not match germline at one end; this may be a read error. Other nucleotide sequences from this sample produce the same CDR3. The gene calls are TRBV10-3 and TRBJ1-6; 8 positions agree with TRBD1. The CDR3 is 16 residues long. Per germline, CDR1 ENHRY and CDR2 SYGVKD. The CDR3 coding sequence is TGCGCCATCAGTGAGCTGGGACAGGCGATCAATTCACCCCTCCACTTT. Translated, it gives CAISELGQAINSPLHF.

The chain employs TRBV7-2 and TRBJ1-6; 7 nucleotides line up with TRBD1. J lost 7 bases, V lost 6 bases, and 9 bases had no gene match. Germline values: CDR1 SGHTA, CDR2 FQGNSA. CDR3 length: 15 residues. The CDR3 DNA reads as TGTGCCAGCAGACCCTGGACAGGCGGAAATTCACCCCTCCACTTT. Its translation is CASRPWTGGNSPLHF. Using reference TRBV7-2 and TRBJ1-6 for the parts outside the CDR3, the full variable domain is GAGVSQSPSNKVTEKGKDVELRCDPISGHTALYWYRQSLGQGLEFLIYFQGNSAPDKSGLPSDRFSAERTGGSVSTLTIQRTQQEDSAVYLCASRPWTGGNSPLHFGNGTRLTVT.

V gene TRBV19 combines with J gene TRBJ2-1; no definite D call. Trimming left V 3 bases short and J 3 bases short, with 9 bases between. Germline CDR1 LNHDA, CDR2 SQIVND (reference sequence). The CDR3 sequence is 14 residues long. Written as DNA, the CDR3 is TGTGCCAGTAGTATTGTACCTTACTACAATGAGCAGTTCTTC. Translation gives CASSIVPYYNEQFF. The complete variable domain, with remaining parts taken from reference TRBV19 and TRBJ2-1, reads DGGITQSPKYLFRKEGQNVTLSCEQNLNHDAMYWYRQDPGQGLRLIYYSQIVNDFQKGDIAEGYSVSREKKESFPLTVTSAQKNPTAFYLCASSIVPYYNEQFFGPGTRLTVL.

V and J are TRBV9 and TRBJ2-7, with D tentatively TRBD1 or TRBD2 (5 bases each). The CDR3 consists of 14 residues. Germline loops: CDR1 SGDLS, CDR2 YYNGEE. Trimming took 4 bases from V and 2 from J, leaving 13 bases between them. The CDR3 loop reads CASSPGQAAYEQYF. The DNA for the CDR3 is TGTGCCAGCAGCCCGGGGCAGGCTGCCTACGAGCAGTACTTC.

J is TRBJ2-7 and V is TRBV30; 10 nucleotides match TRBD1. The CDR3 extends over 20 amino acids. V lost 1 base to trimming and J lost 3 bases; unmatched junction nucleotides: 21. The germline V gene encodes CDR1 GTSNPN and CDR2 SVGIG (reference sequence). This CDR3 is CAWSGFRYRSGTGEYYEQYF. The CDR3 nucleotides are TGTGCCTGGAGTGGATTCCGATACCGCAGCGGGACAGGGGAGTACTACGAGCAGTACTTC.

V gene TRBV15 combines with J gene TRBJ2-1; D call uncertain. V was shortened by 0 bases and J by 3 bases, with 15 bases between the two germline ends. The germline gives CDR1 LNHNV, CDR2 YYDKDF (reference sequence). The CDR3 runs to 17 residues. CDR3 coding DNA: TGTGCCACCAGCAGAGATGAGGCAGCCCTCTTCTACAATGAGCAGTTCTTC. Its translation: CATSRDEAALFYNEQFF.

The chain carries TRBV7-2 and TRBJ2-7; TRBD2 agrees at 12 bases. There are 16 residues in the CDR3. V dropped 4 bases and J dropped 4; count of bases not matched to a gene: 8. CDR1 and CDR2 from the germline V gene are SGHTA and FQGNSA. CDR3 protein: CASSSGRTSGEYEQYF. The CDR3 DNA follows: TGTGCCAGCAGCTCGGGACGGACTAGCGGGGAGTACGAGCAGTACTTC.

This chain uses TRBV7-3 with TRBJ1-6, with D uncertain. CDR1 is SGHTA, CDR2 FQGTGA, per germline. The CDR3 sequence is 13 residues long. V was shortened by 5 bases and J by 8 bases, with 10 bases between the two germline ends. CDR3 amino acids: CASSQLTDSPLHF. The CDR3 DNA is TGTGCCAGCAGCCAGTTGACGGATTCACCCCTCCACTTT.

The chain couples TRBV12-5 to TRBJ2-2, with 7 nucleotides matching TRBD2. There are 18 residues in the CDR3. Germline lookup yields CDR1 LGHNT and CDR2 FRNRAP. The V segment lost 0 bases and the J segment 7 bases; nucleotides outside the gene matches: 14. The CDR3 nucleotides are TGTGCTAGTGGTTTGGTACAGGAGTGGCGGGAGTTTGGCGGGGAGCTGTTTTTT. The encoded protein is CASGLVQEWREFGGELFF.

The chain carries TRBV6-1 and TRBJ1-2; 8 bases are shared with TRBD1. J lost 4 bases, V lost 6 bases, and 10 bases had no gene match. From germline, CDR1 is MNHNS and CDR2 SASEGT. The length of the CDR3 is 15 residues. This CDR3 is CASRNGQGGSYGYTF. The CDR3 nucleotides are TGTGCCAGCAGGAACGGACAGGGCGGGAGCTATGGCTACACCTTC.

This clone was seen a handful of times. The sample contains more than one DNA sequence encoding this CDR3. This sequence joins TRBV2 and TRBJ1-6, with D uncertain. V was clipped by 2 bases and J by 0 bases, with 5 bases between them. The length of the CDR3 is 15 residues. Germline V gene sequence: CDR1 SNHLY, CDR2 FYNNEI. The CDR3 DNA is TGTGCCAGCAGTGAAAGGAGCTCCTATAATTCACCCCTCCACTTT. It encodes CASSERSSYNSPLHF.

The chain is built from TRBV29-1 and TRBJ1-3, with D possibly being TRBD1 (6 bases). CDR1 and CDR2 (germline): SQVTM, ANQGSEA. Trimming stripped 5 bases from V and 6 bases from J, with 14 bases between. The CDR3 totals 13 residues. In DNA form, the CDR3 reads TGCAGCGTTTATGGGGGCAAGAAAAACACCATATATTTT. Residues: CSVYGGKKNTIYF.

In this sample, this clone turned up once. The V call is TRBV7-2, the J call TRBJ1-1; D is undetermined. The germline V gene encodes CDR1 SGHTA and CDR2 FQGNSA. This CDR3 has 14 residues. V lost 7 bases and J lost 5, with 17 bases in between. CDR3 region: CASNSGSRGTEAFF. CDR3 coding DNA: TGTGCCAGCAACTCCGGGTCTAGAGGAACTGAAGCTTTCTTT. The full variable domain, its missing parts supplied by reference TRBV7-2 and TRBJ1-1, is GAGVSQSPSNKVTEKGKDVELRCDPISGHTALYWYRQSLGQGLEFLIYFQGNSAPDKSGLPSDRFSAERTGGSVSTLTIQRTQQEDSAVYLCASNSGSRGTEAFFGQGTRLTVV.

This clone was found a few times. The gene calls are TRBV4-1 and TRBJ2-2; TRBD2 agrees at 12 bases. In germline, CDR1 is MGHRA, CDR2 YSYEKL. The CDR3 loop spans 15 amino acids. With V trimmed by 0 bases and J by 7 bases, 0 bases remained unmatched. In DNA, the CDR3 is TGCGCCAGCAGCCAAGAGGGACTAGCGGGCGGGGAGCTGTTTTTT. It specifies CASSQEGLAGGELFF.

CDR3 sequence: CASSLAGSSIYF. The DNA for the CDR3 is TGTGCCAGCAGTTTAGCAGGGAGCTCCATATATTTT. The J gene is TRBJ1-3, the V gene TRBV6-6; a weak D match, TRBD1 (5 bases). This CDR3 spans 12 amino acids. Trimming shortened V by 4 bases and J by 11 bases, and 12 bases separated the two germline ends. Germline CDR1 reads MNHNY; CDR2 reads SVGAGI (reference sequence).

The CDR3 here is CASSEVWQDYGYTF. The CDR3 DNA reads TGTGCCAGCAGTGAAGTATGGCAGGACTATGGCTACACCTTC. The chain combines TRBV6-1 with TRBJ1-2; D not certain. The CDR3 runs 14 residues. Germline CDR1 MNHNS, CDR2 SASEGT. Trimming shortened V by 1 base and J by 3 bases, and 9 bases separated the two germline ends.